This TCR beta chain was recovered during a study of OX40 agonist ivuxolimab in advanced cancers. Sequenced by immunoSEQ multiplex PCR; TCRdb stores in-frame clones only, minus some. Altogether some 22,000 clones are present, around four fifths being singletons, with the ten largest covering around 2%. The ends were cut back, 4 bases at V and 7 bases at J, with 19 bases in the middle. CDR3 length equals 16 residues. Per the germline V gene, CDR1 is MNHEY and CDR2 is SVGAGI. The rearrangement joins TRBV6-5 to TRBJ1-4, with D possibly matching TRBD1 (6 bases). The sequenced sample was CD4+ or CD8+ T cells sorted from blood, obtained in a trial of the OX40 agonist ivuxolimab. This clonotype was sampled from an adult with an advanced solid tumor such as melanoma, head and neck, liver or kidney cancer. As DNA, the CDR3 is TGTGCCAGCAGTTCAAGGGGGGCCGCTGGTAGTGAAAAACTGTTTTTT. Translating gives CASSSRGAAGSEKLFF.